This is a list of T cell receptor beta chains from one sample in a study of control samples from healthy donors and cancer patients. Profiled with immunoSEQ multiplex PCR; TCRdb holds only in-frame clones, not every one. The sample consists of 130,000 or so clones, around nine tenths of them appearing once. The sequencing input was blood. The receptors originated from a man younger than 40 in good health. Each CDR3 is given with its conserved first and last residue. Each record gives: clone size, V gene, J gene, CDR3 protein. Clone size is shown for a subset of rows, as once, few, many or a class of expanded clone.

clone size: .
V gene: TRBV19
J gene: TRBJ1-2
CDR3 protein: CASSIGQGLYGYTF

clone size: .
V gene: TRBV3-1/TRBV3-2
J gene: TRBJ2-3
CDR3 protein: CASSPRRPDTQYF

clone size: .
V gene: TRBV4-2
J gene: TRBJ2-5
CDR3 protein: CASSLTSGAQETQYF

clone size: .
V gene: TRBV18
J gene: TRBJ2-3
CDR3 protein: CASSHSGSPDTQYF

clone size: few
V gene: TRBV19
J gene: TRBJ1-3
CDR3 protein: CASSILTGAGNTIYF

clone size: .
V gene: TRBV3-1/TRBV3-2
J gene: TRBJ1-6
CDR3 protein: CASSLRGQGVSPLHF

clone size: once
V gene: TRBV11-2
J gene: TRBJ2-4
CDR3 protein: CASSYPQGPLNIQYF

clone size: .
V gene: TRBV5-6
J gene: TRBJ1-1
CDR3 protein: CASSLGVTQNTEAFF

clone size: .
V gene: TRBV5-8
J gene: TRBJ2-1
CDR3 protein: CASSLYNEQFF

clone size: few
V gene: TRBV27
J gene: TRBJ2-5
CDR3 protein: CASSLRGGSGGMQETQYF

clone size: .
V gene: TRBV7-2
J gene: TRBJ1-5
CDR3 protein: CASSDGRGRQPQHF